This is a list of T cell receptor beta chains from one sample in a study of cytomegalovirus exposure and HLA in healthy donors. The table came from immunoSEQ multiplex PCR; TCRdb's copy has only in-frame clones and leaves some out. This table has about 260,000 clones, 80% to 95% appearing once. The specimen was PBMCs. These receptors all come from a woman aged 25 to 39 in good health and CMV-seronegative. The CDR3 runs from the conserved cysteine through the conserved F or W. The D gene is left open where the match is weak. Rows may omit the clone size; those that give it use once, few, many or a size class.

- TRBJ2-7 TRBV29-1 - CSVEDLAYEQYF TGCAGCGTTGAAGACCTCGCCTACGAGCAGTACTTC
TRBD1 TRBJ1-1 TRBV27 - CASSPGQGLPMNTEAFF TGTGCCAGCAGCCCGGGACAGGGTCTCCCCATGAACACTGAAGCTTTCTTT
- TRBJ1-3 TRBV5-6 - CASSSGTNVNTIYF TGTGCCAGCAGCTCCGGGACAAATGTAAACACCATATATTTT
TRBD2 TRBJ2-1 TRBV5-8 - CASSLDLGGSYNEQFF TGTGCCAGCAGCTTGGACCTTGGCGGGAGTTACAATGAGCAGTTCTTC
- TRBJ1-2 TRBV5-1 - CASSLEQGSWKTYGYTF TGCGCCAGCAGCTTGGAGCAGGGGTCATGGAAGACGTATGGCTACACCTTC
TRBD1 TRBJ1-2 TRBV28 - CASSAGQVYGYTF TGTGCCAGCAGTGCAGGACAGGTCTATGGCTACACCTTC
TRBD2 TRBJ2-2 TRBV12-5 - CASGLNTSGRLRGTGELFF TGTGCTAGTGGTTTGAACACTAGCGGGAGGCTCCGAGGCACCGGGGAGCTGTTTTTT
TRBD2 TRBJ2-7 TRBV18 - CASAGLADYEQYF TGTGCCAGCGCCGGACTAGCGGACTACGAGCAGTACTTC
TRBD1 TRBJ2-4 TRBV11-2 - CASSIGTGRENIQYF TGTGCCAGCAGCATCGGGACAGGGAGAGAAAACATTCAGTACTTC
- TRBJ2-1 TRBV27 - CASTTGKKSFF TGTGCCAGCACAACAGGGAAGAAGTCTTTCTTC
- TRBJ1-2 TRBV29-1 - CSVGFSGPNYGYTF TGCAGCGTTGGGTTCTCGGGGCCTAACTATGGCTACACCTTC
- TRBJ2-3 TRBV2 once CASSQSELTDTQYF TGTGCCAGCAGCCAAAGTGAGCTGACAGATACGCAGTATTTT
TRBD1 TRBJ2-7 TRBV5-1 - CASSLAPGQSLYEQYF TGCGCCAGCAGCTTGGCCCCGGGACAGTCCCTCTACGAGCAGTACTTC
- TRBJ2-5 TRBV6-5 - CASSYGGGATQYF TGTGCCAGCAGTTACGGGGGTGGCGCGACCCAGTACTTC
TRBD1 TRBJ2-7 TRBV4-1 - CASSQDMGQGWNEQYF TGCGCCAGCAGCCAAGATATGGGACAGGGATGGAACGAGCAGTACTTC
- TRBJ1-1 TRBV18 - CASSPRTGKNTEAFF TGTGCCAGCTCACCAAGGACGGGAAAGAACACTGAAGCTTTCTTT
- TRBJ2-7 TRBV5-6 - CASQRTTWGYEQYF TGTGCCAGCCAACGGACGACTTGGGGTTACGAGCAGTACTTC
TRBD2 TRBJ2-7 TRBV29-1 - CSVEDSGGPYEQYF TGCAGCGTTGAAGACAGCGGGGGACCCTACGAGCAGTACTTC
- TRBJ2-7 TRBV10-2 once CASSETYEQYF TGCGCCAGCAGTGAGACCTACGAGCAGTACTTC
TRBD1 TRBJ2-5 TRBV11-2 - CASSPDRGGETQYF TGTGCCAGCAGCCCAGACAGGGGGGGAGAGACCCAGTACTTC
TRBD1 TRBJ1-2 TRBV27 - CASSPGTATYGYTF TGTGCCAGCAGCCCCGGGACAGCCACCTATGGCTACACCTTC
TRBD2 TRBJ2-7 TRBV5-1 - CASSLGGTSGKGSYEQYF TGCGCCAGCAGCTTGGGGGGGACTAGCGGGAAGGGCTCCTACGAGCAGTACTTC
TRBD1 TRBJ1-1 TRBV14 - CASSQAGGVEAFF TGTGCCAGCAGCCAAGCAGGGGGCGTTGAAGCTTTCTTT
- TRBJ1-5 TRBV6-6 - CASSYSAQPQHF TGTGCCAGCAGTTACTCAGCTCAGCCCCAGCATTTT
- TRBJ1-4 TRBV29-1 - CSVLIEKLFF TGCAGCGTTTTGATTGAAAAACTGTTTTTT
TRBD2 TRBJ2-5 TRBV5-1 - CASSLVRRASGRALLETQYF TGCGCCAGCAGCTTGGTTCGTAGAGCTAGCGGGAGGGCCCTTTTGGAGACCCAGTACTTC
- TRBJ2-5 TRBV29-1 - CSVDRAQTQYF TGCAGCGTTGATAGGGCTCAGACCCAGTACTTC
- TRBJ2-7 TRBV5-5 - CASREGQPLAYEQYF TGTGCCAGCAGGGAGGGACAGCCTCTCGCCTACGAGCAGTACTTC
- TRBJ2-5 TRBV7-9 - CASSFSPGEETQYF TGTGCCAGCAGCTTCTCCCCGGGCGAAGAGACCCAGTACTTC
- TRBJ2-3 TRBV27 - CASSPRMPNTDTQYF TGTGCCAGCAGTCCACGTATGCCAAACACAGATACGCAGTATTTT
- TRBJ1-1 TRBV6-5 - CASSYSGGYEAFF TGTGCCAGCAGTTACTCGGGAGGCTATGAAGCTTTCTTT
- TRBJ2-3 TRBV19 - CASSQDVGSTDTQYF TGTGCCAGTAGCCAGGACGTTGGGAGCACAGATACGCAGTATTTT
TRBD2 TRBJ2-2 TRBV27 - CASRPTSGSDNGELFF TGTGCCAGCAGGCCTACTAGCGGGAGTGATAACGGGGAGCTGTTTTTT
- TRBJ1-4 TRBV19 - CASMEAFGTNEKLFF TGTGCCAGTATGGAGGCTTTCGGGACTAATGAAAAACTGTTTTTT
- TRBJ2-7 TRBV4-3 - CASSQDGLGAAYEQYF TGCGCCAGCAGCCAAGATGGGCTGGGAGCGGCCTACGAGCAGTACTTC
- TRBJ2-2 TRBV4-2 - CASSQQTGTPSPGELFF TGTGCCAGCAGCCAACAAACCGGGACTCCTAGTCCCGGGGAGCTGTTTTTT
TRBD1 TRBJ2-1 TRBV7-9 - CASSPRTGGTYNEQFF TGTGCCAGCAGCCCCAGGACAGGGGGTACCTACAATGAGCAGTTCTTC
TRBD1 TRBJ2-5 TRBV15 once CATSRDRDRGLETQYF TGTGCCACCAGCAGAGACCGGGACAGGGGTCTAGAGACCCAGTACTTC
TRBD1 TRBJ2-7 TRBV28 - CASRSPFWDREYEQYF TGTGCCAGCAGGTCCCCCTTTTGGGACAGGGAGTACGAGCAGTACTTC
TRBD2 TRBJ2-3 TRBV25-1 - CASSEGGGSTDTQYF TGTGCCAGCAGTGAAGGGGGGGGGAGCACAGATACGCAGTATTTT